The entry that follows covers one T cell receptor (beta chain) sequence. The data originate from a study of blood T cell repertoires in COVID-19. This CDR3 contains 13 residues. TCRdb's table, derived via immunoSEQ multiplex PCR, lists solely in-frame clones and lacks some. The repertoire has about 55,000 clones, roughly 80% of them found once; the top ten carry approximately 5.9%. The sequencing input was peripheral blood. The sequence was collected from a human donor in a cohort sampled during active or convalescent COVID-19. V is TRBV21-1 and J is TRBJ1-1. TRBV21-1 constitutes a pseudogene. CDR3 in amino acids: CASSTKRENEAFF. In nucleotides, the CDR3 is TGTGCCAGCAGCACGAAAAGGGAGAATGAAGCTTTCTTT.